The T cell receptor (beta chain) described here comes from a study of blood T cells in healthy people across ages. Trimming shortened V by 0 bases and J by 4 bases, and 19 bases separated the two germline ends. This CDR3 region has 18 residues. Germline lookup yields CDR1 SGHDN and CDR2 FVKESK. The authors ran a second PCR of about 6 to 11 cycles using a sample-barcoded 5' primer and a J-beta primer mix. Every individual sample yielded 2.5 million or more paired-end reads (each containing CDR3). Using its own MiXCR run on the 5' RACE reads, TCRdb lists one record per CDR3 protein. Of approximately 2,000,000 distinct CDR3 sequences listed, roughly two fifths are singletons.

This TCR came from a human donor in good health. Sequenced input: blood. The chain is built from TRBV14 and TRBJ2-1; D possibly corresponds to TRBD2 (7 bases). The DNA for the CDR3 is TGTGCCAGCAGCCAAGATAGTGGGGCGGGGGCCGCTTACAATGAGCAGTTCTTC. It encodes CASSQDSGAGAAYNEQFF.